This entry concerns a single TCR beta chain. Its antigen specificity is not known. No base-level quality is on record; no much larger clone is a single base apart. This specimen's time point label, interpreted: baseline before first vaccination. Samples from vaccinated people were obtained from the UK trials COV001 and COV002, which included a single-blind randomized controlled phase 2/3 trial of AZD1222 (ChAdOx1 nCoV-19) in healthy adults. For TCRbeta chain sequencing, PBMC samples from trial participants were taken at day 0 and at day 28 after the second dose. This record comes from a study of T cell responses to AZD1222 COVID-19 vaccine (dated by TCRdb to the early 2020s). Background on the whole study: Because spike-specific TCR depth and breadth did not differ between the two schedules, AZD1222 recipients who got a second dose at roughly 4 weeks were pooled with those who got a second dose at roughly 12 weeks. Trial participants were enrolled into age subgroups of 18-55, 56-69 and 70-plus years, which contained about 150, 28 and 57 TCR-sequenced participants, respectively. TCR sequencing covered roughly 230 trial participants: 207 given two doses of AZD1222 and some 25 given two doses of MenACWY control vaccine. The study at large found these results: Only five or six AZD1222 recipients were SARS-CoV-2 seropositive at baseline, limiting conclusions about previously exposed vaccinees. Epitopes outside the regions mutated in the B.1.351 and B.1.1.7 variants were reportedly recognized by nearly half of the unique spike-specific TCRs. Spike-specific TCR breadth and depth rose significantly after two AZD1222 doses compared with day 0 and with MenACWY recipients. In the small 56-69-year group, the increase in depth fell short of significance, most likely because of low power. Vaccine-associated CD4 TCRs spanned the whole spike protein, with dominant responses in regions 160-218 and 743-854. Participants were mostly white British, with more females than males. The authors suggested clonal diversity may have been underestimated. Because no day 14 peak-response samples were available, repertoires were characterized only after the peak T cell response.

The CDR3 regions of human TCRbeta chains were analyzed by immunosequencing. The authors' pipeline ran thus. TCRs in the repertoires were compared against a reference library of SARS-CoV-2-specific TCRs that had been generated with the MIRA antigen-specificity platform. Breadth was defined as the fraction of unique TCRs that were SARS-CoV-2-associated, and depth was defined as the fraction of total T cells that were SARS-CoV-2-associated. Using the MIRA data, each spike-specific TCR was mapped to the spike region that the TCR reacts to and placed in a CD4 or CD8 class. Log10-transformed breadth and depth values were compared by one-way ANOVA with Sidak's multiple comparisons tests. TCRdb's version of the immuneACCESS table is confined to in-frame rearrangements and falls short of the full clone set. An unresolved V gene accounts for under half of the shortfall where checked; the remainder is of unknown origin. That table furnishes V, J and clone size, whereas the DNA furnished D and trimming. The sample table lists 150,000 to 200,000 clones, about 92% of them with a count of one. Of the sample, approximately 2.3% is held by the ten largest clones.

The source of this sequence is an adult in good health. The sequencing used peripheral blood, collected on day 0 of AZD1222 vaccination.

The DNA sequence reads TGTGCCAGCGGATGGACGGCCGGGAAGGAAAAACTGTTTTTT. It specifies CASGWTAGKEKLFF. The receptor chain draws on TRBV11-2 and TRBJ1-4, with the D gene too uncertain to name. The CDR3 measures 14 amino acids from cysteine to phenylalanine. Only the CDR3 DNA is retained, 42 bases long and in frame from the first base. Trimming costs V 8 bases and J 8 bases, and their ends lie 18 bases apart. CDR1 is given as SGHAT and CDR2 as FQNNGV, both from the germline V gene.